The source of this TCR beta chain is a study of CD8 T cells in ankylosing spondylitis. Overall study findings and caveats: Earlier literature documents some of the motif variants in reactive arthritis synovial fluid and blood. Disease-linked clones bore a CD8+ phenotype, appearing relatively rarely in peripheral blood.

With regard to this clonotype: The antigen is undetermined.

TCRdb reprocessed the 5' RACE reads via MiXCR and lists one record per CDR3 protein. The table records about 360,000 distinct CDR3 sequences, roughly 14% of them present only once. This receptor was identified in a male donor with ankylosing spondylitis or in good health (not recorded which). The sample comprised blood, either unsorted or a sorted T cell fraction (not recorded which).

CDR3 sequence reads: CAWSPSGETQYF. The CDR3 DNA sequence: TGTGCCTGGAGTCCCTCCGGAGAGACCCAGTACTTC. V usage is TRBV30 and J usage is TRBJ2-5; no definite D call. The ends were cut back, 2 bases at V and 4 bases at J, with 8 bases in the middle. Germline V gene sequence: CDR1 GTSNPN, CDR2 SVGIG (reference sequence). The CDR3 extends over 12 amino acids.